These T cell receptor beta chains were read from a single sample in a study of beta chain features in type 1 diabetes. The method was immunoSEQ multiplex PCR; TCRdb's version includes in-frame clones alone and lacks a portion of them. Counted here are fewer than 400,000 clones, about a tenth occurring once; the ten biggest clones make up 0.9% to 1.1%. The material sequenced was central memory CD4+ T cells from blood. These receptors were obtained from a man aged 25-40 years with type 1 diabetes. Both conserved end residues are part of each CDR3. A D gene is named only where the DNA matches it firmly. Some rows have no size entry. The others give once, few or many, or a class for an expanded clone.

-	TRBV5-1	few	TRBJ2-5	TGCGCCAGCAGTTTCGGGACTTTCCAAGAGACCCAGTACTTC	CASSFGTFQETQYF
-	TRBV5-1	-	TRBJ1-1	TGCGCCACCTCCCTGAATGGAGGGCTGAACACTGAAGCTTTCTTT	CATSLNGGLNTEAFF
TRBD2	TRBV19	-	TRBJ2-1	TGTGCCAGTCGCCCGCGGTTAGCGGGGGTCAATGAGCAGTTCTTC	CASRPRLAGVNEQFF
TRBD1	TRBV5-6	-	TRBJ2-4	TGTGCCAGCAGCTTGGCCGGGACAGGGGGCTCCAAAAACATTCAGTACTTC	CASSLAGTGGSKNIQYF
-	TRBV28	-	TRBJ1-1	TGTGCCAGCAGTGTTAAGGTGGACATCATGAACACTGAAGCTTTCTTT	CASSVKVDIMNTEAFF
TRBD1	TRBV5-4	few	TRBJ1-2	TGTGCCAGCAGCTGGGAGGGGGCCAACTATGGCTACACCTTC	CASSWEGANYGYTF
TRBD1	TRBV19	few	TRBJ2-5	TGTGCCAGTAGTCCCGGACAGGGGGTGACGGAGACCCAGTACTTC	CASSPGQGVTETQYF
-	TRBV28	-	TRBJ1-5	TGTGCCAGCAGTTTAGCGGGACCTAGCAATCAGCCCCAGCATTTT	CASSLAGPSNQPQHF
-	TRBV5-8	-	TRBJ1-2	TGTGCCAGCAGCGAGGGGGTGTCTGGCTACACCTTC	CASSEGVSGYTF
TRBD2	TRBV5-1	-	TRBJ2-1	TGCGCCAGCACCTCTAGCGGGGGGACCTACAATGAGCAGTTCTTC	CASTSSGGTYNEQFF
-	TRBV7-2	few	TRBJ2-3	TGTGCCAGCAGCTCGACCAACCCGAGCACAGATACGCAGTATTTT	CASSSTNPSTDTQYF
-	TRBV28	few	TRBJ2-7	TGTGCCAGCAGTTCGCATGGATCCTCCCGAGCTCACGAGCAGTACTTC	CASSSHGSSRAHEQYF
TRBD2	TRBV5-1	-	TRBJ2-1	TGCGCCAGCAGCTTTAGCGGGACCTACAATGAGCAGTTCTTC	CASSFSGTYNEQFF
TRBD1	TRBV6-1	few	TRBJ2-7	TGTGCCTTAGACAGGGCATCCTACGAGCAGTACTTC	CALDRASYEQYF
-	TRBV29-1	few	TRBJ2-2	TGCAGCGTTGTCGGGGCAGGGGTTTTCACCGGGGAGCTGTTTTTT	CSVVGAGVFTGELFF
TRBD1	TRBV14	-	TRBJ1-4	TGTGCCAGCAGACCCGGGACAGGTGGAGAAAAACTGTTTTTT	CASRPGTGGEKLFF
-	TRBV7-2	-	TRBJ2-5	TGTGCCAGCAGCTTAGCGCTACAAGAGACCCAGTACTTC	CASSLALQETQYF
-	TRBV9	few	TRBJ2-5	TGTGCCAGCAGCGTACTCCCCCTAGCAGAGACCCAGTACTTC	CASSVLPLAETQYF
TRBD1	TRBV18	-	TRBJ1-1	TGTGCCAGCTCCCAGGGCAGGGGGCGACCTGAAGCTTTCTTT	CASSQGRGRPEAFF
-	TRBV28	few	TRBJ1-6	TGTGCCAGCAGTTCCGGAAGTTCACCCCTCCACTTT	CASSSGSSPLHF
TRBD1	TRBV6-1	-	TRBJ2-7	TGTGCCAGCAGGGGGACAGGGGCGGGATACGAGCAGTACTTC	CASRGTGAGYEQYF
-	TRBV5-1	once	TRBJ2-1	TGCGCCAGCAGCTTGGAAGGAAGCTCCTACAATGAGCAGTTCTTC	CASSLEGSSYNEQFF
-	TRBV5-6	few	TRBJ2-3	TGTGCCAGCAGCACGGACCAGGGGTTACAGTATTTT	CASSTDQGLQYF
-	TRBV7-2	-	TRBJ1-1	TGTGCCAGCAGCTTCAACATGAACACTGAAGCTTTCTTT	CASSFNMNTEAFF
TRBD1	TRBV29-1	many	TRBJ2-1	TGCAGCGTCCTCAGGGGGTCCTACAATGAGCAGTTCTTC	CSVLRGSYNEQFF
-	TRBV18	-	TRBJ1-2	TGTGCCAGCTCCGCGGACGGGGATGGCTACACCTTC	CASSADGDGYTF
-	TRBV9	-	TRBJ1-5	TGTGCCAGCAGCGCGCGGACAGCATACAGCAATCAGCCCCAGCATTTT	CASSARTAYSNQPQHF
-	TRBV6-5	-	TRBJ1-1	TGTGCCAGCAGGCCTACAGGGTTGAGCACTGAAGCTTTCTTT	CASRPTGLSTEAFF
TRBD1	TRBV19	many	TRBJ1-5	TGTGCCAGTGGGAAAGGGGGCGACGGTCAGCCCCAGCATTTT	CASGKGGDGQPQHF
-	TRBV7-2	few	TRBJ1-5	TGTGCCAGCAGCCAGAGCCGGGATCCCAATCAGCCCCAGCATTTT	CASSQSRDPNQPQHF
-	TRBV19	-	TRBJ1-6	TGTGCCAGTGGGGGGACACCGGATAATTCACCCCTCCACTTT	CASGGTPDNSPLHF
-	TRBV4-3	-	TRBJ1-5	TGCGCCAGCAGCCAAGACGGCAATCAGCCCCAGCATTTT	CASSQDGNQPQHF
TRBD1	TRBV29-1	few	TRBJ1-6	TGCAGCGTCCGTTGGACAGGCGGTAATTCACCCCTCCACTTT	CSVRWTGGNSPLHF
TRBD1	TRBV6-5	few	TRBJ2-3	TGTGCCAGCAGCAGGGACAGTACAGATACGCAGTATTTT	CASSRDSTDTQYF
-	TRBV5-6	-	TRBJ1-6	TGTGCCAGCAGCTTGGAGTATAGAGGGGTTTCACCCCTCCACTTT	CASSLEYRGVSPLHF
TRBD1	TRBV28	few	TRBJ1-4	TGTGCCAGCAGGACGACAGGGGGAAGATCGCGTGAAAAACTGTTTTTT	CASRTTGGRSREKLFF
TRBD1	TRBV9	-	TRBJ2-1	TGTGCCAGCAGCGTAGTTCAGGACAGGGCCCCGTGGAATGAGCAGTTCTTC	CASSVVQDRAPWNEQFF
-	TRBV7-2	few	TRBJ2-6	TGTGCCAGCAGACGGTCAGGCGCTGGGGCCAACGTCCTGACTTTC	CASRRSGAGANVLTF
-	TRBV27	-	TRBJ2-7	TGTGCCAGCAGTAACAACATACTAGCTTCCCAAGGTGAGCAGTACTTC	CASSNNILASQGEQYF
-	TRBV5-1	-	TRBJ2-7	TGCGCCAGCAGCTCAAGCGGAGGGGTCTCCTACGAGCAGTACTTC	CASSSSGGVSYEQYF
TRBD2	TRBV7-2	-	TRBJ2-3	TGTGCCGATAGCCAGGGACTACTTAGCACAGATACGCAGTATTTT	CADSQGLLSTDTQYF
-	TRBV4-3	few	TRBJ2-6	TGCGCCAGCAGCCAAGATCGAACTGCCGGGGCCAACGTCCTGACTTTC	CASSQDRTAGANVLTF
TRBD1	TRBV7-2	-	TRBJ1-2	TGTGCCAGCAGCCAAGCCCTCCGACAGGGCGGCTATGGCTACACCTTC	CASSQALRQGGYGYTF
TRBD2	TRBV9	-	TRBJ2-3	TGTGCCAGCAGCTTCTTTAGCGGGGGGGCAGATACGCAGTATTTT	CASSFFSGGADTQYF
-	TRBV11-2	many	TRBJ2-1	TGTGCCAGCAGCTTAGACTCCAGCTCCTACAATGAGCAGTTCTTC	CASSLDSSSYNEQFF
TRBD1	TRBV7-2	-	TRBJ2-7	TGTGCCAGCAGCTCCCGGGACAGGGTGGGCGAGCAGTACTTC	CASSSRDRVGEQYF
TRBD1	TRBV30	-	TRBJ1-1	TGTGCCTGGGCCGGGACAGACTCCTTTTTCATGAACACTGAAGCTTTCTTT	CAWAGTDSFFMNTEAFF
TRBD1	TRBV7-9	few	TRBJ2-2	TGTGCCAGCAGCCTCGGACAGGGGACGAACACCGGGGAGCTGTTTTTT	CASSLGQGTNTGELFF
-	TRBV7-9	-	TRBJ2-7	TGTGCCAGCACCCTGGGGGATTTCGAGCAGTACTTC	CASTLGDFEQYF
-	TRBV4-3	few	TRBJ1-1	TGCGCCAGCAGCCAAGAACCCGGCGCCTACAGGGCTTTCTTT	CASSQEPGAYRAFF
-	TRBV29-1	many	TRBJ1-4	TGCAGCGTTGAAGGGGGGACACCCGCAACTAATGAAAAACTGTTTTTT	CSVEGGTPATNEKLFF
TRBD1	TRBV12-5	few	TRBJ1-2	TGTGCTAGTGCCCCGACAGGGGCAAACTATGGCTACACCTTC	CASAPTGANYGYTF
TRBD2	TRBV5-1	few	TRBJ2-1	TGCGCCAGCAGCACCGGGACTAGCGGGGGCCACAGCCAGTTCTTC	CASSTGTSGGHSQFF
TRBD2	TRBV20-1	-	TRBJ2-1	TGCAGTGCGAGGACTAGCGCTGAGCAGTTCTTC	CSARTSAEQFF